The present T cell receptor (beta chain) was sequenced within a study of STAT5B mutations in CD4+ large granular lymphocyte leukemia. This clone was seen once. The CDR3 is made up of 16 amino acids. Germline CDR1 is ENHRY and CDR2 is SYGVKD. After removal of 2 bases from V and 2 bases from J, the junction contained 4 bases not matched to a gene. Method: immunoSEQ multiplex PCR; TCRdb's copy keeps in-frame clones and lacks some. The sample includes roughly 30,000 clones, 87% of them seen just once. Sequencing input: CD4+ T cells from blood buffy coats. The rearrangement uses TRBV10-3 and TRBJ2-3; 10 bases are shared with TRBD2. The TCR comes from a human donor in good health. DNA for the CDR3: TGTGCCATCAGTGAGCCTGGACTAGCGGACACAGATACGCAGTATTTT. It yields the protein CAISEPGLADTDTQYF.